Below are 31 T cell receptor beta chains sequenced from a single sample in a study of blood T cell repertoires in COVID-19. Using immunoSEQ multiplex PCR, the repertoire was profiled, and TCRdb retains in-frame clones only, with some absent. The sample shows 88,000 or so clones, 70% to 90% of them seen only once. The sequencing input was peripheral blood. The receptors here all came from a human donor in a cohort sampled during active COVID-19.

The CDR3 is CAWSRTGMGGDYEKLFF. For the CDR3, the DNA is TGTGCCTGGAGTAGGACGGGAATGGGGGGGGATTATGAAAAACTGTTTTTT. The rearrangement uses TRBV30 and TRBJ1-4; TRBD1 is a possible D gene (5 bases). This CDR3 has 17 residues. Germline V CDR1 and CDR2: GTSNPN, SVGIG (reference sequence). The V end lost 2 bases, the J end lost 6 bases, and 22 bases lay between the germline ends.

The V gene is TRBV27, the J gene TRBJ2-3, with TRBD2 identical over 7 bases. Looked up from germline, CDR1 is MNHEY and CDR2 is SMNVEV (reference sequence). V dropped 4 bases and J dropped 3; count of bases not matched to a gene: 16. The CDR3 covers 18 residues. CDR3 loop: CASSYGWGRALETDTQYF. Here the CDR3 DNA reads TGTGCCAGCAGTTACGGGTGGGGGAGGGCCCTGGAGACAGATACGCAGTATTTT.

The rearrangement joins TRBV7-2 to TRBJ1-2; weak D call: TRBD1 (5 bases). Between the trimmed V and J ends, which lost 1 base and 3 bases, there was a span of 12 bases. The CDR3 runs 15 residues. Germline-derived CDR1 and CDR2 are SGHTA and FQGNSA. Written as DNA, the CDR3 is TGTGCCAGCAGCTTAGTGCAGGGCGCACACTATGGCTACACCTTC. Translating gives CASSLVQGAHYGYTF.

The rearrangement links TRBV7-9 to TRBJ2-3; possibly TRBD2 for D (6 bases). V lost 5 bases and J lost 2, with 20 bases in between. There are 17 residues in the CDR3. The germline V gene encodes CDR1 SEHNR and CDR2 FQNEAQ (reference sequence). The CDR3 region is CASSTRISSAYTDTQYF. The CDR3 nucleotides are TGTGCCAGCAGCACCAGGATATCTAGCGCATACACAGATACGCAGTATTTT.

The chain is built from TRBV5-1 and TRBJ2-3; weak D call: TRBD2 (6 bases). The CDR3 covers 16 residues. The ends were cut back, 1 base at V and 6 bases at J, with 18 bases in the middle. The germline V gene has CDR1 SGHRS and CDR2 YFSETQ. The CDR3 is CASSLLPSEPRDTQYF. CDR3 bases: TGCGCCAGCAGCTTGCTCCCTAGCGAGCCACGGGATACGCAGTATTTT.

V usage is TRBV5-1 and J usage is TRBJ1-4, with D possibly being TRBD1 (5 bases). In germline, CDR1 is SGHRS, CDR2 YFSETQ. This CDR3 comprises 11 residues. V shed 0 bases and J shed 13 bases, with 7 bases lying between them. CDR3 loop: CASSLGTRLFF. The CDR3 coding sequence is TGCGCCAGCAGCTTGGGGACAAGACTGTTTTTT.

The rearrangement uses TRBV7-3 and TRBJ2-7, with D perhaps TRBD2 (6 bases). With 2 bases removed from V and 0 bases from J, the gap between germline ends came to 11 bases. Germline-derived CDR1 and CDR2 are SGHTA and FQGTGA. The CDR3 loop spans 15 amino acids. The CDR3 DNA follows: TGTGCCAGCAGCTTATTCCCTAGCGTCTCCTACGAGCAGTACTTC. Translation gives CASSLFPSVSYEQYF. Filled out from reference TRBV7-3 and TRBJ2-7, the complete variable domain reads GAGVSQTPSNKVTEKGKYVELRCDPISGHTALYWYRQSLGQGPEFLIYFQGTGAADDSGLPNDRFFAVRPEGSVSTLKIQRTERGDSAVYLCASSLFPSVSYEQYFGPGTRLTVT.

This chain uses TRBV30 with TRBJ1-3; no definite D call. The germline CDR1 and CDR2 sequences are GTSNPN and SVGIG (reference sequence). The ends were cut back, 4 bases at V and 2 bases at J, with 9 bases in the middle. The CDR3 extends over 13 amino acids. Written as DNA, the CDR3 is TGTGCCTGGACCCTAACGGCTGGAAACACCATATATTTT. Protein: CAWTLTAGNTIYF.

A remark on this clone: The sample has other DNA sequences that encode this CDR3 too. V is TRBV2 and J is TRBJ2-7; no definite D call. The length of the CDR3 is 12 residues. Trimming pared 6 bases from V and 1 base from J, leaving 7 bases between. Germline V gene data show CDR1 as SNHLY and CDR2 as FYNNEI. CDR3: CASRQISYEQYF. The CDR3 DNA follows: TGTGCCAGCAGACAGATATCCTACGAGCAGTACTTC.

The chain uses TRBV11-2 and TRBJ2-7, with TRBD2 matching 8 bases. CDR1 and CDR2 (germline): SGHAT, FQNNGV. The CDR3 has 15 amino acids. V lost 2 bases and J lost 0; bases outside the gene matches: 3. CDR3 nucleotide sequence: TGTGCCAGCAGCTTAACGAGCGGGAGCTCCTACGAGCAGTACTTC. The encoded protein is CASSLTSGSSYEQYF.

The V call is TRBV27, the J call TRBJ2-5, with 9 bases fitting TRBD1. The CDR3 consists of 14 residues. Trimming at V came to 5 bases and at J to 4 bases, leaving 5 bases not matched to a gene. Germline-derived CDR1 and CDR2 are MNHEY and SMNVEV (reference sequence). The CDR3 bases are TGTGCCAGCAGTCGACCGGGACAGGGAGAGACCCAGTACTTC. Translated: CASSRPGQGETQYF.

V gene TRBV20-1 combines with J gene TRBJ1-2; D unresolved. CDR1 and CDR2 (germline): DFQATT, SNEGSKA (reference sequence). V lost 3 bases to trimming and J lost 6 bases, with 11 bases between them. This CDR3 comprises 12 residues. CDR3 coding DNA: TGCAGTGCTAGTCGTAGGCGGAATGGCTACACCTTC. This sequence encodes CSASRRRNGYTF.

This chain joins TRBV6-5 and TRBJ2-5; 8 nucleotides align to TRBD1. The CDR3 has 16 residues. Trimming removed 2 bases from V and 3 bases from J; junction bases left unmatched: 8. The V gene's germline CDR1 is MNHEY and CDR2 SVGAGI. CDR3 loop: CASSYATGVDEETQYF. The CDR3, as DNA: TGTGCCAGCAGTTACGCGACAGGGGTGGACGAAGAGACCCAGTACTTC.

The CDR3 nucleotides are TGTGCCAGCAGCAGATCCTCTAATGAACTCTCGAGTGGCTACACCTTC. It translates to CASSRSSNELSSGYTF. The chain is built from TRBV5-4 and TRBJ1-2; D is ambiguous. CDR1 is SGHNT, CDR2 YYREEE, per germline (reference sequence). Trimming removed 4 bases at V and 7 bases at J, with 23 bases between. This CDR3 has 16 amino acids.

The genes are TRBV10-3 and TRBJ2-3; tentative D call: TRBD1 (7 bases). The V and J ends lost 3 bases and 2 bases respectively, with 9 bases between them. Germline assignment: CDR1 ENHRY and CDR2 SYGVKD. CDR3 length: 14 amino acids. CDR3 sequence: CAISDRGDTDTQYF. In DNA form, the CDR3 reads TGTGCCATCAGTGACAGGGGGGACACAGATACGCAGTATTTT.

CDR3 residues: CASTPDRGYGYTF. The DNA of the CDR3 is TGTGCCAGCACCCCGGACAGGGGCTATGGCTACACCTTC. The chain couples TRBV12-3 or TRBV12-4 to TRBJ1-2; 9 nucleotides line up with TRBD1. The V segment lost 7 bases and the J segment 4 bases; nucleotides outside the gene matches: 4. CDR3 length equals 13 residues.

As DNA, the CDR3 is TGTGCCAGCAGTTTTAGTCAGAACACTGAAGCTTTCTTT. Translation gives CASSFSQNTEAFF. The chain recombines TRBV12-3 or TRBV12-4 with TRBJ1-1; D is uncertain. The CDR3 consists of 13 residues. V lost 3 bases, J lost 1 base, and 6 bases lay in between.

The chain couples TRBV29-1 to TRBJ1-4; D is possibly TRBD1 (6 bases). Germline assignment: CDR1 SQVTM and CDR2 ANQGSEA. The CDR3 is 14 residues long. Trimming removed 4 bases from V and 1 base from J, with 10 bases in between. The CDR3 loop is CSVGEQGTNEKLFF. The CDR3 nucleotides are TGCAGCGTTGGAGAACAGGGAACTAATGAAAAACTGTTTTTT.

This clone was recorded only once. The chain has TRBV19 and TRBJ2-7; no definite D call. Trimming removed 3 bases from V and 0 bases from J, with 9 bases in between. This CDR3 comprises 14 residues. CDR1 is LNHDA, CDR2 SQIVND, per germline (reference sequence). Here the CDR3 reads CASSMSDSSYEQYF. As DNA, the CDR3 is TGTGCCAGTAGTATGAGCGATAGCTCCTACGAGCAGTACTTC.

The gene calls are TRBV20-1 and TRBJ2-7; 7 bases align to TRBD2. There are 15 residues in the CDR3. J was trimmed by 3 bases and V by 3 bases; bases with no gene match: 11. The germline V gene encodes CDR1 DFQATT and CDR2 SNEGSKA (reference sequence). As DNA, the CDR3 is TGCAGTGCTAGTCCCAACGGCAGGGAGGGCTACGAGCAGTACTTC. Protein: CSASPNGREGYEQYF.

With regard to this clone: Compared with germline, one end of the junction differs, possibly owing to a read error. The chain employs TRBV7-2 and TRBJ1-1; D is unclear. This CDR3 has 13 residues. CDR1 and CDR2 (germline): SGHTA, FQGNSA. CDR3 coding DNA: TGTGCCACCAGCCGGGGAATGAACACTGAAGCTTTCTTT. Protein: CATSRGMNTEAFF.

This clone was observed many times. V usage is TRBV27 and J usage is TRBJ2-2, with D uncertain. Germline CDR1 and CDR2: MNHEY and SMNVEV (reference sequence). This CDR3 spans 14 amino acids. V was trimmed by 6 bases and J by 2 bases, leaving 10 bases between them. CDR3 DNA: TGTGCCAGCAGATGGCAGCGAAACACCGGGGAGCTGTTTTTT. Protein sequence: CASRWQRNTGELFF.

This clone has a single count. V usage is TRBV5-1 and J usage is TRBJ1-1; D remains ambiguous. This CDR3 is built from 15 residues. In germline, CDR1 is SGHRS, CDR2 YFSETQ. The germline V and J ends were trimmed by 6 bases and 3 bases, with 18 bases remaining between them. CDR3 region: CASTLAPGSDTEAFF. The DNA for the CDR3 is TGCGCCAGCACCCTCGCTCCGGGATCGGACACTGAAGCTTTCTTT. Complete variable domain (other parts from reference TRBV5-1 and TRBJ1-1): KAGVTQTPRYLIKTRGQQVTLSCSPISGHRSVSWYQQTPGQGLQFLFEYFSETQRNKGNFPGRFSGRQFSNSRSEMNVSTLELGDSALYLCASTLAPGSDTEAFFGQGTRLTVV.

The CDR3 is CSVEVGAGGANVLTF. CDR3 in DNA: TGCAGCGTTGAAGTGGGGGCGGGCGGGGCCAACGTCCTGACTTTC. The chain couples TRBV29-1 to TRBJ2-6, with D possibly TRBD1 on 6 matching bases. Germline V lookup: CDR1 SQVTM, CDR2 ANQGSEA. V was shortened by 1 base and J by 4 bases, with 11 bases between the two germline ends. The CDR3 length is 15 residues.

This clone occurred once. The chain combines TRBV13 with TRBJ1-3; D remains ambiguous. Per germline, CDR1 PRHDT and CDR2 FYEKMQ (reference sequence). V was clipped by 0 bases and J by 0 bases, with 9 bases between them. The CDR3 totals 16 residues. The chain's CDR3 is CASSLGLGDSGNTIYF. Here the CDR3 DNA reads TGTGCCAGCAGCTTAGGCCTAGGAGACTCTGGAAACACCATATATTTT.

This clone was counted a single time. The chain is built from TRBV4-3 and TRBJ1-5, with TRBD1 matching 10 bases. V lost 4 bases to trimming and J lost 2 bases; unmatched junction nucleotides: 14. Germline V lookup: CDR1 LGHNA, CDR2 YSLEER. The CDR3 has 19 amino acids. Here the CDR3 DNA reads TGCGCCAGCAGCCCCGCCAGCGGGACAGGGGTGAGGTGCAATCAGCCCCAGCATTTT. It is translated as CASSPASGTGVRCNQPQHF.

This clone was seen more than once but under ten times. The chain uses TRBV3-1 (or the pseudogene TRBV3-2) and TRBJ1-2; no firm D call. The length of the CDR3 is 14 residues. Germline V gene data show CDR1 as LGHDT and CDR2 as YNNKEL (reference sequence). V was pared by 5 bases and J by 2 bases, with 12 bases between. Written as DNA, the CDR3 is TGTGCCAGCAGCTCACTCGGGGTGAACTATGGCTACACCTTC. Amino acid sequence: CASSSLGVNYGYTF.

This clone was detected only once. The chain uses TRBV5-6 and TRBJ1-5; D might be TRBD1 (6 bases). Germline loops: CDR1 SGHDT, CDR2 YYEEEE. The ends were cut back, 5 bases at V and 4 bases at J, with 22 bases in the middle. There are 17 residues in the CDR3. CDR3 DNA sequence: TGTGCCAGCAGTTTCGCTGGGTCCAGGGGTGAGAATCAGCCCCAGCATTTT. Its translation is CASSFAGSRGENQPQHF.

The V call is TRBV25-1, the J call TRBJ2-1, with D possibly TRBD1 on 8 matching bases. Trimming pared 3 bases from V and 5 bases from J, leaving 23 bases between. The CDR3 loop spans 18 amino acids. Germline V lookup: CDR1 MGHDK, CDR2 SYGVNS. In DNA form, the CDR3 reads TGTGCCAGCAGTGATTGGGGGGGGACTGGACAGGGCAACAATGAGCAGTTCTTC. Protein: CASSDWGGTGQGNNEQFF.

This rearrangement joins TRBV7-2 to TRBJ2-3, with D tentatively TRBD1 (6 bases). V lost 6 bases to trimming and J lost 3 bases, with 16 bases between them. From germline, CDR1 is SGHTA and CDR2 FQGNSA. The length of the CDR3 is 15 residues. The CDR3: CASSPRGKETDTQYF. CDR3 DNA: TGTGCCAGCAGTCCCAGGGGAAAGGAGACAGATACGCAGTATTTT.

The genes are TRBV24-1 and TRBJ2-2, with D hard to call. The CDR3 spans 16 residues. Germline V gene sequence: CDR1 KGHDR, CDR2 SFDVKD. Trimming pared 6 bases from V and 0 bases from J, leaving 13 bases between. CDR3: CATSSQILSNTGELFF. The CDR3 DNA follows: TGTGCCACCAGTTCACAGATACTCTCGAACACCGGGGAGCTGTTTTTT.